This T cell receptor (beta chain) derives from a study of T cells in Graves' hyperthyroidism and ophthalmopathy (dated by TCRdb to between 2018 and 2020). Study-level background: To identify distinguishing TCR V-J signatures, a discovery cohort of about 95 patients was used, comprising 43 with Graves' ophthalmopathy and around 57 with stable Graves' hyperthyroidism. The paper reports TCR Vbeta CDR3 sequencing of some 140 peripheral blood samples: around 45 ophthalmopathy, under 85 hyperthyroidism and around 17 progressor patients. After sampling, hyperthyroidism patients received methimazole starting at 30 mg daily, and ophthalmopathy patients received high-dose intravenous methylprednisolone. The study also compared thyroid tissue and blood T-cell repertoires from 6 or 7 Graves' hyperthyroidism patients. For training and testing, the 100 or so patients in the discovery cohort were randomly divided in a 7:3 ratio. Prospective prediction of ophthalmopathy was tested in an independent validation cohort consisting of 18 to 20 hyperthyroidism patients and over 15 patients who later progressed to ophthalmopathy. On the study overall, not on this receptor specifically: A model built on a 13 V-J signature distinguished ophthalmopathy from stable hyperthyroidism, reaching roughly 88% sensitivity and 81.08% specificity in cross-validation and 80%/75% in testing. Most expanded thyroid clonotypes (frequency above 0.001) were also detected in blood, a finding suggesting that blood repertoires may reflect thyroid immune responses. During validation, the model predicted progression to ophthalmopathy a median of approximately six months ahead of onset, with more than 60% sensitivity and more than 72% specificity. Sample size was not statistically predetermined, and blinding of investigators to group allocation was not performed.

The TCR beta CDR3 regions were amplified from RNA transcripts. The TCR CDR3 was subjected to a first round of RT-PCR using the HTBI primer set and the Qiagen OneStep RT-PCR kit. Libraries were constructed in a second round of multiplex PCR, after which size selection and purification were performed. Paired-end sequencing of the libraries was performed with 100 bp reads on an Illumina HiSeq2000. As for the original processing: SOAPnuke was used to process the raw data, throwing out any read that contained adapters or uncalled bases, had a mean Phred below 15, or lacked an exact constant-primer or identifier match. COPE v1.2.5 was used to merge the high-quality paired reads, and each unique nucleotide sequence was defined as a clonotype. MiTCR v1.1 was used to align clonotypes to the IMGT TRBV, TRBD and TRBJ reference segments. The analysis was restricted to V-J combinations with a frequency above 0.0001, which together covered 99.2% of the repertoires. A TCS score was defined as the ratio between F50 (clonal expansion) and ExV (chaos), using BLOSUM62-based TCRdist between CDR3 peptides within each V-J. Welch's t-statistics and random forest reduced approximately 520 V-J features to about 12, which were used in a naive Bayes classifier (R e1071). The Morisita-Horn index was used to measure how similar the thyroid and blood repertoires were. TCRdb trimmed public reads at Q25 via fastp, called clones via MiXCR and kept in-frame beta chains. Rows with one shared CDR3 protein collapse into an entry with the most common genes and DNA. TCRdb's processing, not the authors' own work, is the source of the V and J calls. The sample table records hundreds of thousands of distinct CDR3 sequences; 45% of these occur just once. Under 8% of the sample is taken by the ten largest.

Turning to this clonotype: Its antigen is unknown. The junction shows a germline mismatch at one end, possibly a read error.

Sequences SEHNR (CDR1) and FQNEAQ (CDR2) are obtained from the germline V gene (reference sequence). Reading from cysteine to phenylalanine, the CDR3 counts 15 amino acids. Only the CDR3 part of the read is kept: 45 bases, read in frame from the first base. Any patient with an uncontrolled infection, another autoimmune disease, pregnancy or lactation was excluded. Diagnoses were based on clinical symptoms, serum thyroxine and TRAb, thyroid ultrasound and orbital computed tomography. Total RNA was extracted using Trizol reagent, and RNA quality was assessed on an Agilent 2100 Bioanalyzer. Material: peripheral blood or thyroid tissue (not recorded which). Recombination linked TRBV7-9 to TRBJ1-1, and the D gene may be TRBD1, 5 bases matching. The clonotype originates from an adult man with Graves' disease, either hyperthyroidism or ophthalmopathy (not recorded which). The CDR3 region reads CASSSPGRENTEALF. The nucleotides are TGTGCCAGCAGCTCACCGGGACGAGAAAACACTGAAGCTCTCTTT.